Listed below are T cell receptor beta chains from one sample, sequenced in a study of blood T cells in healthy people across ages. Using its own MiXCR run on the 5' RACE reads, TCRdb lists one record per CDR3 protein. Here the sample spans hundreds of thousands of distinct CDR3 sequences, roughly 25% being singletons. This sample also belongs to another study, concerning T cells of mothers and their children.

The source material was blood. The receptors come from a boy aged 5-17 years in good health. CDR3s include the opening cysteine and the closing phenylalanine or tryptophan. The D gene is left open where the match is weak. Clone size is shown for a subset of rows, as once, few, many or a class of expanded clone.

cdr3_aa	cdr3_nt	clone_size	v_call	j_call	d_call
CASSSPAFLAGNSYNEQFF	TGTGCCAGCAGCTCCCCTGCGTTCCTAGCGGGAAATTCCTACAATGAGCAGTTCTTC	.	TRBV13	TRBJ2-1	TRBD2
CSVESPRGGRLEQYF	TGCAGCGTTGAAAGTCCCCGAGGGGGCCGTCTCGAGCAGTACTTC	few	TRBV29-1	TRBJ2-7	TRBD1
CASSPRAGGYGYTF	TGTGCCAGCAGCCCGCGTGCGGGGGGCTATGGCTACACCTTC	few	TRBV7-6	TRBJ1-2	.
CASSQEWASGSNEQFF	TGTGCCAGCAGCCAAGAATGGGCTAGCGGGAGTAATGAGCAGTTCTTC	.	TRBV4-2	TRBJ2-1	TRBD2
CSASDYFQETQYF	TGCAGTGCTTCCGACTACTTCCAAGAGACCCAGTACTTC	.	TRBV20-1	TRBJ2-5	.
CASSPGGRETVTEAFF	TGTGCCAGCAGCCCGGGGGGACGGGAGACGGTCACTGAAGCTTTCTTT	few	TRBV28	TRBJ1-1	.
CASRGQGWDTQYF	TGTGCCAGCAGGGGACAGGGTTGGGATACGCAGTATTTT	many	TRBV2	TRBJ2-3	TRBD1
CASSYGGQPNQPQHF	TGTGCCAGCAGCTACGGGGGACAGCCCAATCAGCCCCAGCATTTT	few	TRBV13	TRBJ1-5	TRBD1
CSVASGGKNIQYF	TGCAGCGTTGCAAGCGGGGGTAAAAACATTCAGTACTTC	many	TRBV29-1	TRBJ2-4	TRBD2
CASSLAITGGGAVGYEQYF	TGTGCCAGCAGCTTAGCGATCACTGGCGGAGGGGCCGTTGGGTACGAGCAGTACTTC	few	TRBV7-9	TRBJ2-7	.
CASSSGQIGYNEQFF	TGTGCCAGCAGCAGCGGACAAATAGGATACAATGAGCAGTTCTTC	.	TRBV3-1	TRBJ2-1	.
CSVPTAPETQYF	TGCAGCGTTCCGACTGCACCAGAGACCCAGTACTTC	.	TRBV29-1	TRBJ2-5	.
CASSQEEGLAKNIQYF	TGCGCCAGCAGCCAAGAAGAGGGCCTAGCCAAAAACATTCAGTACTTC	.	TRBV4-1	TRBJ2-4	.
CASSFGTAGDTQYF	TGTGCCAGCAGTTTTGGGACAGCGGGAGATACGCAGTATTTT	few	TRBV12-3/TRBV12-4	TRBJ2-3	.
CASGADRAYGYTF	TGTGCTAGTGGTGCAGACAGGGCCTATGGCTACACCTTC	few	TRBV12-5	TRBJ1-2	TRBD1
CASGWTGYEQYF	TGTGCCAGCGGGTGGACAGGTTACGAGCAGTACTTC	.	TRBV28	TRBJ2-7	TRBD1
CASSIQGVPGYTF	TGTGCCAGCAGTATACAAGGGGTGCCTGGCTACACCTTC	few	TRBV28	TRBJ1-2	.
CSATVTGANVLTF	TGCAGTGCTACCGTCACTGGGGCCAACGTCCTGACTTTC	few	TRBV20-1	TRBJ2-6	.
CASSQSFGFSSYEQYF	TGCGCCAGCAGCCAAAGTTTTGGGTTTAGCTCCTACGAGCAGTACTTC	.	TRBV4-3	TRBJ2-7	.